This is a list of T cell receptor beta chains from one sample in a study of T cell repertoires in cytomegalovirus infection. No cognate antigen is known for these TCRs. TCRdb ran MiXCR on the reads and lists one entry per CDR3 protein. The sample records a few hundred thousand distinct CDR3 sequences, roughly 21% being singletons. The starting material was cultured PBMCs, obtained from culture after CMV antigen stimulation. These TCRs come from a human donor in good health (CMV status not recorded). Some clones in this sample may be carry-over from other donors' samples. Each CDR3 is given with its conserved first and last residue. A D gene is named only where the DNA matches it firmly. Rows give clone size only sometimes, using once, few, many, or a class for an expanded clone.

j_call clone_size d_call v_call cdr3_aa cdr3_nt
TRBJ2-5 - - TRBV6-5 CASSYSGAQETQYF TGTGCCAGCAGTTACTCGGGGGCTCAAGAGACCCAGTACTTC
TRBJ1-1 - - TRBV12-3/TRBV12-4 CASSLRDGETEAFF TGTGCCAGCAGTTTGCGGGACGGTGAGACTGAAGCTTTCTTT
TRBJ2-3 - TRBD1 TRBV24-1 CATSASGTGDTDTQYF TGTGCCACCAGTGCTTCCGGGACAGGGGACACAGATACGCAGTATTTT
TRBJ2-3 - - TRBV4-2 CASSQGGAAGRGYF TGTGCCAGCAGCCAAGGAGGGGCGGCGGGCCGGGGGTATTTT
TRBJ1-5 - TRBD1 TRBV7-2 CASSQGGQGAWQPQHF TGTGCCAGCAGCCAAGGGGGACAGGGGGCATGGCAGCCCCAGCATTTT
TRBJ1-2 - - TRBV6-6 CASSYGAGGGSYGYTF TGTGCCAGCAGTTACGGAGCGGGGGGGGGAAGTTATGGCTACACCTTC
TRBJ2-3 once TRBD2 TRBV5-1 CASGRTSGSLSTDTQYF TGCGCCAGCGGAAGGACTAGCGGGAGCCTTAGCACAGATACGCAGTATTTT
TRBJ2-7 many - TRBV28 CASSPAHSGSYEQYF TGTGCCAGCAGTCCGGCCCATAGCGGATCCTACGAGCAGTACTTC
TRBJ2-3 - - TRBV12-3/TRBV12-4 CASSLDVAGTTTDTQYF TGTGCCAGCAGTTTAGATGTTGCGGGGACCACTACAGATACGCAGTATTTT
TRBJ2-1 - TRBD2 TRBV4-3 CASSPESGLAGFTYNEQFF TGCGCCAGCAGCCCCGAATCGGGACTAGCGGGATTTACCTACAATGAGCAGTTCTTC
TRBJ2-3 many TRBD1 TRBV7-2 CASSFIGGADTQYF TGTGCCAGCAGCTTTATAGGGGGCGCAGATACGCAGTATTTT
TRBJ1-2 - - TRBV29-1 CSVDTRDGYTF TGCAGCGTTGATACAAGAGATGGCTACACCTTC
TRBJ2-5 - TRBD1 TRBV6-5 CASSYGTGGGTQYF TGTGCCAGCAGTTACGGGACAGGGGGGGGGACCCAGTACTTC
TRBJ2-2 many TRBD1 TRBV6-1 CASSIGTGVNTGELFF TGTGCCAGCAGCATCGGGACAGGGGTCAACACCGGGGAGCTGTTTTTT
TRBJ2-1 - TRBD2 TRBV20-1 CSARAGLAGSKNEQFF TGCAGTGCTAGAGCGGGACTAGCGGGATCTAAGAATGAGCAGTTCTTC
TRBJ1-3 many - TRBV19 CASSRRAGNTIYF TGTGCCAGTTCCCGTAGGGCTGGAAACACCATATATTTT
TRBJ1-6 - - TRBV12-3/TRBV12-4 CASSPDFSGSYNSPLHF TGTGCCAGCAGTCCGGACTTCTCAGGCTCCTATAATTCACCCCTCCACTTT
TRBJ2-1 - - TRBV6-1 CASPGGPLSSYNEQFF TGTGCCAGCCCCGGGGGTCCTTTAAGCTCCTACAATGAGCAGTTCTTC
TRBJ2-3 few - TRBV10-3 CATVHTDTQYF TGTGCCACCGTGCACACAGATACGCAGTATTTT
TRBJ2-3 many - TRBV7-2 CASSFFPDTQYF TGTGCCAGCAGCTTTTTCCCAGATACGCAGTATTTT
TRBJ2-7 few - TRBV20-1 CSARDGGKSSYEQYF TGCAGTGCTAGAGACGGCGGTAAGAGCTCCTACGAGCAGTACTTC
TRBJ2-1 many TRBD2 TRBV7-2 CASSLDLAGGLDEQFF TGTGCCAGCAGCTTAGATCTCGCGGGAGGGTTGGATGAGCAGTTCTTC
TRBJ1-4 - - TRBV28 CASRSGAYNEKLFF TGTGCCAGCAGATCCGGGGCGTATAATGAAAAACTGTTTTTT
TRBJ1-2 few TRBD1 TRBV4-1 CASSQGAGTGHGYTF TGCGCCAGCAGCCAAGGGGCCGGGACAGGTCATGGCTACACCTTC
TRBJ2-1 once - TRBV2 CASSNARGNEQFF TGTGCCAGCAGTAACGCCAGGGGAAATGAGCAGTTCTTC
TRBJ1-4 - - TRBV4-1 CASSQDFGTATNEKLFF TGCGCCAGCAGCCAAGATTTTGGGACTGCAACTAATGAAAAACTGTTTTTT
TRBJ1-2 few TRBD1 TRBV28 CASSSTGAQGYTF TGTGCCAGCAGCTCGACAGGGGCTCAAGGCTACACCTTC